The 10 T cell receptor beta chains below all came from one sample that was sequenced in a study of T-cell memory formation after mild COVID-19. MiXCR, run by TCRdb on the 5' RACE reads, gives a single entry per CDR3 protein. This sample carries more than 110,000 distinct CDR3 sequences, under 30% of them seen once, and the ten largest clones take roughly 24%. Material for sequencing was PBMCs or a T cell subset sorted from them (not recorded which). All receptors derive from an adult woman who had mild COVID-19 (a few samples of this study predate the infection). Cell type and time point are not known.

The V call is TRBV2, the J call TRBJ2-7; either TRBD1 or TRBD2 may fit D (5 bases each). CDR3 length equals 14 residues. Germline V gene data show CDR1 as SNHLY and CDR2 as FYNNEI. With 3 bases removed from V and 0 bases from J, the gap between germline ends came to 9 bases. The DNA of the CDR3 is TGTGCCAGCAGTGATCCAGGGACCTCCTACGAGCAGTACTTC. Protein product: CASSDPGTSYEQYF.

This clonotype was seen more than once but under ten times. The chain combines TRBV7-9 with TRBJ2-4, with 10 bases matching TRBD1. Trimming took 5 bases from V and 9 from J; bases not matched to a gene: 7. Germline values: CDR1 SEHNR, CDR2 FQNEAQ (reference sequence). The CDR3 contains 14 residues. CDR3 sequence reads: CASSQGQGPSIQYF. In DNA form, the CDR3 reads TGTGCCAGCAGCCAGGGACAGGGGCCAAGCATTCAGTACTTC.

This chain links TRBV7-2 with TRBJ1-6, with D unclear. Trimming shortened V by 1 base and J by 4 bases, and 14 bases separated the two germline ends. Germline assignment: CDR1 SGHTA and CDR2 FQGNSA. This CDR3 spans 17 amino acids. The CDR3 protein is CASSLDPRLVYNSPLHF. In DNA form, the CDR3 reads TGTGCCAGCAGCTTAGATCCCCGGCTAGTTTATAATTCACCCCTCCACTTT.

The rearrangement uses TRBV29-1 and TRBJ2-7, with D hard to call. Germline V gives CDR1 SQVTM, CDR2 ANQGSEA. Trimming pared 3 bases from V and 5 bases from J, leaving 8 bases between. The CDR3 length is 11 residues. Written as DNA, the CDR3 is TGCAGCGTTGATGGTAACAACGAGCAGTACTTC. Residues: CSVDGNNEQYF.

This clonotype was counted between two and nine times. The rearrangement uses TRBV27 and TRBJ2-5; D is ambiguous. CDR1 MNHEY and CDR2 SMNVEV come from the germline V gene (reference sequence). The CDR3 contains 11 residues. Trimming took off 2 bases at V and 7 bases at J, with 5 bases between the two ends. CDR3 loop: CASSLLGTQYF. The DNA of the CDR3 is TGTGCCAGCAGTTTACTGGGGACCCAGTACTTC.

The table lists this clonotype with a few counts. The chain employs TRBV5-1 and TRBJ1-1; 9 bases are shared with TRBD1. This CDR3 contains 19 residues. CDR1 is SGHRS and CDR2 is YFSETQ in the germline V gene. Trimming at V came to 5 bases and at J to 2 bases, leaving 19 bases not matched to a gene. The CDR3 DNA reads TGCGCCAGCAGTCCCTCCGGTACAGGGGGCGCGGGCTCCAACACTGAAGCTTTCTTT. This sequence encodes CASSPSGTGGAGSNTEAFF.

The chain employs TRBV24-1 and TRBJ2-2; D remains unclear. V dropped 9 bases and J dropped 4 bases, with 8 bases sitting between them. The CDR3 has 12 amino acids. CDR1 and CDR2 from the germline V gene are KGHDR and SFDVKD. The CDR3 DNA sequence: TGTGCCACCGGGGAACTCACCGGGGAGCTGTTTTTT. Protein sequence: CATGELTGELFF.

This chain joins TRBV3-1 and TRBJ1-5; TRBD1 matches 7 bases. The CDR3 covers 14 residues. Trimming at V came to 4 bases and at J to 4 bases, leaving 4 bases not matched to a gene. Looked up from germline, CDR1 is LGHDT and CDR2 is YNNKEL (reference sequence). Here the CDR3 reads CASSLRQGNQPQHF. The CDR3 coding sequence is TGTGCCAGCAGCCTTCGACAGGGTAATCAGCCCCAGCATTTT.

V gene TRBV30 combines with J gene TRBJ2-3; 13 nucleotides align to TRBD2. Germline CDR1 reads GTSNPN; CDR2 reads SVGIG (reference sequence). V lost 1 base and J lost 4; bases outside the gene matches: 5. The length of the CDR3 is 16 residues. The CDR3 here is CAWSEPGLAGADTQYF. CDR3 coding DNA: TGTGCCTGGAGTGAACCTGGACTAGCGGGGGCAGATACGCAGTATTTT.

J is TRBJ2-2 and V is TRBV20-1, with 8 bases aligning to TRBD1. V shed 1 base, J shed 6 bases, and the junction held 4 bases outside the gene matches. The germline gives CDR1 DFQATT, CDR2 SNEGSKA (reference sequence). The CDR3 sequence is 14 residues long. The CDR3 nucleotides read TGCAGTGCTAGAGGGCCCAGGGGGCCCGGGGAGCTGTTTTTT. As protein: CSARGPRGPGELFF.